The rows below give T cell receptor beta chains drawn from one sample of a study of control samples from healthy donors and cancer patients. Method: immunoSEQ multiplex PCR; TCRdb's copy keeps in-frame clones and lacks some. The data show about 110,000 clones, 75% to 95% seen once. Sample: blood. The origin of the receptors is a human donor in good health. The donor label of this sample is uncertain. Both conserved end residues are part of each CDR3. D genes are given only for firm matches. For some rows the clone size is stated as once, few or many, or as a class when expanded; others skip it.

d_gene: TRBD1; j_gene: TRBJ2-7; abundance: NA; v_gene: TRBV6-5; CDR3nt: TGTGCCAGCCTCCCCGGACAGGGTGGTGAGCAGTACTTC; CDR3aa: CASLPGQGGEQYF
d_gene: NA; j_gene: TRBJ2-2; abundance: NA; v_gene: TRBV9; CDR3nt: TGTGCCAGCAGGCTGCAGGACAACACCGGGGAGCTGTTTTTT; CDR3aa: CASRLQDNTGELFF
d_gene: NA; j_gene: TRBJ1-3; abundance: NA; v_gene: TRBV3-1/TRBV3-2; CDR3nt: TGTGCCAGCAGACGCGGGTACAGCTCTGGAAACACCATATATTTT; CDR3aa: CASRRGYSSGNTIYF
d_gene: NA; j_gene: TRBJ2-7; abundance: NA; v_gene: TRBV7-2; CDR3nt: TGTGCCAGCAGCTTCCTGACCGGGACCTACGAGCAGTACTTC; CDR3aa: CASSFLTGTYEQYF
d_gene: NA; j_gene: TRBJ1-2; abundance: NA; v_gene: TRBV2; CDR3nt: TGTGCCAGCAGTGTCAACAGGGACTATGGCTACACCTTC; CDR3aa: CASSVNRDYGYTF
d_gene: TRBD1; j_gene: TRBJ1-2; abundance: NA; v_gene: TRBV27; CDR3nt: TGTGCCAGCAGTTCCCTCCCGACAGGGAAAGAGGGTGGCTACACCTTC; CDR3aa: CASSSLPTGKEGGYTF
d_gene: TRBD1; j_gene: TRBJ1-2; abundance: once; v_gene: TRBV24-1; CDR3nt: TGTGCCACCAGTGATGACCGGGACAGGGTTAGGGGCTACACCTTC; CDR3aa: CATSDDRDRVRGYTF
d_gene: NA; j_gene: TRBJ1-2; abundance: NA; v_gene: TRBV6-5; CDR3nt: TGTGCCAGCAACTCCAGGACACACCCCTATGGCTACACCTTC; CDR3aa: CASNSRTHPYGYTF
d_gene: NA; j_gene: TRBJ2-7; abundance: few; v_gene: TRBV27; CDR3nt: TGTGCCAGCAGTACCCGACCGACAGAAACCTACGAGCAGTACTTC; CDR3aa: CASSTRPTETYEQYF
d_gene: TRBD1; j_gene: TRBJ1-5; abundance: few; v_gene: TRBV7-2; CDR3nt: TGTGCCAGCAGCACTCAGGGGGGTCAGCCCCAGCATTTT; CDR3aa: CASSTQGGQPQHF
d_gene: TRBD2; j_gene: TRBJ2-7; abundance: NA; v_gene: TRBV15; CDR3nt: TGTGCCACCAGCAGGACTCCTAGCGGGGGGGCCGGGTACGAGCAGTACTTC; CDR3aa: CATSRTPSGGAGYEQYF
d_gene: NA; j_gene: TRBJ2-2; abundance: NA; v_gene: TRBV2; CDR3nt: TGTGCCAGCAGTGATCCTGGCGGGACCGGGGAGCTGTTTTTT; CDR3aa: CASSDPGGTGELFF
d_gene: NA; j_gene: TRBJ1-3; abundance: NA; v_gene: TRBV3-1/TRBV3-2; CDR3nt: TGTGCCAGCAGCCAAGATCTAAAACCGATCTCTGGAAACACCATATATTTT; CDR3aa: CASSQDLKPISGNTIYF
d_gene: NA; j_gene: TRBJ1-6; abundance: medium-sized; v_gene: TRBV19; CDR3nt: TGTGCCAGTACCCCCACAGGGTCCAGCAATTCACCCCTCCACTTT; CDR3aa: CASTPTGSSNSPLHF
d_gene: NA; j_gene: TRBJ2-7; abundance: NA; v_gene: TRBV5-4; CDR3nt: TGTGCCAGCAGCTTGATTTCCGGGGACGAGCAGTACTTC; CDR3aa: CASSLISGDEQYF
d_gene: NA; j_gene: TRBJ2-4; abundance: NA; v_gene: TRBV19; CDR3nt: TGTGCCAGTAGTATGGGGCAGGGTCGAAACATTCAGTACTTC; CDR3aa: CASSMGQGRNIQYF
d_gene: TRBD1; j_gene: TRBJ1-2; abundance: once; v_gene: TRBV5-1; CDR3nt: TGCGCCAGCAGCACGGGACAGGGGATGGGCTACACCTTC; CDR3aa: CASSTGQGMGYTF
d_gene: NA; j_gene: TRBJ2-5; abundance: NA; v_gene: TRBV7-8; CDR3nt: TGTGCCAGCAGCTTCAGGGGTTGGCAAGAGACCCAGTACTTC; CDR3aa: CASSFRGWQETQYF
d_gene: NA; j_gene: TRBJ2-5; abundance: once; v_gene: TRBV15; CDR3nt: TGTGCCACCAGCAGAGATCGGGGCCCGGAGACCCAGTACTTC; CDR3aa: CATSRDRGPETQYF
d_gene: NA; j_gene: TRBJ2-7; abundance: NA; v_gene: TRBV6-5; CDR3nt: TGTGCCAGCAGTTACCCCACTAGAAACGAGCAGTACTTC; CDR3aa: CASSYPTRNEQYF
d_gene: NA; j_gene: TRBJ1-5; abundance: once; v_gene: TRBV6-1; CDR3nt: TGTGCCAGCAGTGAAGCGCTTCTCCCAGTTAATAGCAATCAGCCCCAGCATTTT; CDR3aa: CASSEALLPVNSNQPQHF
d_gene: NA; j_gene: TRBJ1-1; abundance: NA; v_gene: TRBV15; CDR3nt: TGTGCCACCAGCAGAGTATTGGGTTCTGAAGCTTTCTTT; CDR3aa: CATSRVLGSEAFF
d_gene: TRBD1; j_gene: TRBJ1-2; abundance: NA; v_gene: TRBV28; CDR3nt: TGTGCCAGCACTCCGCTGACAGGGAGCTATGGCTACACCTTC; CDR3aa: CASTPLTGSYGYTF
d_gene: NA; j_gene: TRBJ2-7; abundance: once; v_gene: TRBV7-8; CDR3nt: TGTGCCAGCAGCCCTGGGGACGGTTTCTCCTACGAGCAGTACTTC; CDR3aa: CASSPGDGFSYEQYF
d_gene: NA; j_gene: TRBJ1-2; abundance: once; v_gene: TRBV7-9; CDR3nt: TGTGCCAGCAGCTTAGGTCAGGGTCTCTATGGCTACACCTTC; CDR3aa: CASSLGQGLYGYTF
d_gene: TRBD2; j_gene: TRBJ2-1; abundance: NA; v_gene: TRBV9; CDR3nt: TGTGCCAGCAGCGCGGGACTAGCGGGGGGTTATTACAATGAGCAGTTCTTC; CDR3aa: CASSAGLAGGYYNEQFF
d_gene: NA; j_gene: TRBJ1-5; abundance: NA; v_gene: TRBV3-1/TRBV3-2; CDR3nt: TGTGCCAGCAGCCATTCAGGGGGCAATCAGCCCCAGCATTTT; CDR3aa: CASSHSGGNQPQHF